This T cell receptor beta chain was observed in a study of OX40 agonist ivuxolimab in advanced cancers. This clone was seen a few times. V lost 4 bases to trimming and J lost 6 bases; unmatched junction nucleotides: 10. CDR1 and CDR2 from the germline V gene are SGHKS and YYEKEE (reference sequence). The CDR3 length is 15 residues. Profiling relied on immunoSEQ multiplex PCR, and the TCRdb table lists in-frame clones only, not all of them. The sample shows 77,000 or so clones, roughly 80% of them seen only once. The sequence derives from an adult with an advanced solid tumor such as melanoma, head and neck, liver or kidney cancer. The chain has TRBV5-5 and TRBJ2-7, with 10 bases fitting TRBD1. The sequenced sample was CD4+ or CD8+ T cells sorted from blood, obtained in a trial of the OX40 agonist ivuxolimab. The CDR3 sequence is CASSASRDRGREQYF. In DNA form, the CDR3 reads TGTGCCAGCAGCGCCAGCCGGGACAGGGGCCGCGAGCAGTACTTC.